These 5 T cell receptor beta chains share one sample of origin, sequenced in a study of vaccination and CD4 T cells after COVID-19 (dated by TCRdb to the early 2020s). Antigens of these TCRs are unknown. Libraries were constructed by PCR. TCRdb shows the sequencer as Illumina iSeq 100. DNA from cultured CD4+ T cells was subjected to TCR sequencing with the Oncomine TCR Beta short-read assay at the Johns Hopkins FTIC core. TCRdb applied fastp at Q25 and MiXCR to the public reads, then kept only in-frame beta chains. Rows with one shared CDR3 protein collapse into an entry with the most common genes and DNA. The sample records some 20,000 distinct CDR3 sequences, under 55% of which are singletons. About 18% of the sample is taken by the ten largest. According to the study, the label for this sample's treatment or condition signals: roughly 10-day PBMC culture with coronavirus spike peptide pools or control peptides (ViraFEST assay).

The sample here was CD4+ T cells from blood, cultured in vitro, taken before SARS-CoV-2 vaccination. Receptors originate from a human donor who received a COVID-19 vaccine.

V and J are TRBV24-1 and TRBJ2-2; 9 bases agree with TRBD1. The CDR3 spans 14 residues. V gave up 6 bases and J gave up 5 bases; unmatched junction bases: 3. In germline, CDR1 is KGHDR, CDR2 SFDVKD. CDR3 in amino acids: CATSMTGGTGELFF. The CDR3 coding sequence is TGTGCCACCAGTATGACAGGGGGAACCGGGGAGCTGTTTTTT.

The J gene is TRBJ2-3, the V gene TRBV29-1; no firm D call. Germline values: CDR1 SQVTM, CDR2 ANQGSEA. V lost 6 bases and J 0 bases, leaving 4 bases between the germline ends. This CDR3 comprises 11 residues. CDR3 coding DNA: TGCAGCGTACCTAGCACAGATACGCAGTATTTT. Translating it yields CSVPSTDTQYF.

The CDR3 nucleotides read TGTGCCAGCAGTGAAGCGCGGTCCGCCGAGACCCAGTACTTC. It specifies CASSEARSAETQYF. The gene calls are TRBV2 and TRBJ2-5; D is undetermined. The CDR3 totals 14 residues. CDR1 SNHLY and CDR2 FYNNEI come from the germline V gene. V was trimmed by 0 bases and J by 5 bases, leaving 10 bases between them. The variable domain in full, completed from reference TRBV2 and TRBJ2-5, reads EPEVTQTPSHQVTQMGQEVILRCVPISNHLYFYWYRQILGQKVEFLVSFYNNEISEKSEIFDDQFSVERPDGSNFTLKIRSTKLEDSAMYFCASSEARSAETQYFGPGTRLLVL.

This chain connects TRBV6-2 or TRBV6-3 to TRBJ2-1, with D hard to call. V lost 6 bases and J 5 bases, leaving 11 bases between the germline ends. Germline CDR1 MNHEY, CDR2 SVGEGT. The CDR3 runs to 13 residues. CDR3 in amino acids: CASSLGPHNEQFF. The CDR3 nucleotides are TGTGCCAGCAGCCTCGGGCCGCACAATGAGCAGTTCTTC.

The chain links TRBV7-6 to TRBJ1-4; D is unresolved. The ends were cut back, 4 bases at V and 3 bases at J, with 15 bases in the middle. The CDR3 loop spans 16 amino acids. The germline CDR1 and CDR2 sequences are SGHVS and FNYEAQ. As DNA, the CDR3 is TGTGCCAGCAGCTATTCGACCGGGAGCCCTAATGAAAAACTGTTTTTT. Its protein product is CASSYSTGSPNEKLFF.